This entry concerns a single TCR beta chain. Its antigen is as yet unknown. Treatment defined: about 20 received Ad26.COV2.S at low or high dose, single or two shots; about 5 received placebo; per-sample allocation not given. The samples date from day 63 after the first vaccine or placebo injection. The data were taken from a study of Ad26.COV2.S vaccination and SARS-CoV-2 variants. About the research overall: The vaccine Ad26.COV2.S was put into the muscle once, or twice with 56 days between.

The assay was immunoSEQ multiplex PCR, and TCRdb's table has in-frame clones only and misses some. The data hold roughly 680,000 clones, with about 90% observed a single time. With 5 bases removed from V and 4 bases from J, the gap between germline ends came to 21 bases. Germline lookup yields CDR1 SGHVS and CDR2 FNYEAQ. The CDR3 length is 17 residues. Study outcomes and limitations: Total T cell responses, in the TCR breadth and depth analyses, may have been underestimated.

This sample comprised peripheral blood, obtained in a trial of Ad26.COV2.S vaccine versus placebo. J is TRBJ2-1 and V is TRBV7-6; possibly TRBD1 for D (5 bases). The sequence came from a person between 18 and 60 years old who received the Ad26.COV2.S COVID-19 vaccine or a placebo. The CDR3 nucleotides read TGTGCCAGCAGCCCCCAGGGCATAATCCTGGGGTACAATGAGCAGTTCTTC. Amino acid sequence: CASSPQGIILGYNEQFF.